This T cell receptor beta chain was found in a study of blood T cell repertoires in COVID-19. V dropped 0 bases and J dropped 6; count of bases not matched to a gene: 7. The germline CDR1 and CDR2 sequences are SGDLS and YYNGEE. This CDR3 has 16 amino acids. Measured with immunoSEQ multiplex PCR; TCRdb has only the in-frame clones, and not every one. The data show roughly 200,000 clones, around 87% seen once. This receptor was obtained from a man between 60 and 75 years old with acute or convalescent COVID-19. This chain joins TRBV9 and TRBJ1-4, with 8 bases that match TRBD1. Input material: peripheral blood. The CDR3 bases are TGTGCCAGCAGCGTAGAGGGAGGGACAGGATATGAAAAACTGTTTTTT. This sequence encodes CASSVEGGTGYEKLFF.